The 7 T cell receptor beta chains below all came from one sample that was sequenced in a study of cytomegalovirus exposure and HLA in healthy donors. PCR used 60 Vbeta primers and 13 Jbeta primers. Clones were sequenced by immunoSEQ multiplex PCR, and TCRdb holds only the in-frame ones, with some missing. The table records about 190,000 clones, 82% of them present only once. The sample taken for sequencing was PBMCs. These receptors were obtained from a woman aged 18-29 years in good health and CMV-seronegative.

V is TRBV6-1 and J is TRBJ2-7; 8 bases fit TRBD2. The junction had 6 bases not matched to a gene; V was cut back by 5 bases and J by 3 bases. Germline-derived CDR1 and CDR2 are MNHNS and SASEGT. The CDR3 is 14 amino acids. The CDR3 loop reads CASSLAGGNYEQYF. CDR3 nucleotides: TGTGCCAGCAGTCTTGCGGGGGGTAACTACGAGCAGTACTTC.

The V and J genes are TRBV27 and TRBJ1-1; D might be TRBD1 (5 bases). Deletions cut 2 bases from V and 2 bases from J, with 12 bases between. Germline V gene sequence: CDR1 MNHEY, CDR2 SMNVEV (reference sequence). This CDR3 has 15 amino acids. CDR3: CASSLTWQGNTEAFF. CDR3 sequence (DNA): TGTGCCAGCAGTTTAACGTGGCAGGGCAACACTGAAGCTTTCTTT.

Details on this clone: The junction differs from germline at one of its ends, possibly a read error. The chain is built from TRBV7-9 and TRBJ2-7; 10 bases align to TRBD1. Per the germline V gene, CDR1 is SEHNR and CDR2 is FQNEAQ (reference sequence). The CDR3 length is 12 residues. Here the CDR3 reads CSSRTGGDEQYF. The CDR3 DNA reads as TGTTCCAGCAGGACAGGGGGGGACGAGCAGTACTTC.

This clone was picked up one time. V usage is TRBV9 and J usage is TRBJ2-1, with 8 bases lining up with TRBD2. Germline-derived CDR1 and CDR2 are SGDLS and YYNGEE. The junction had 9 bases not matched to a gene; V was cut back by 3 bases and J by 7 bases. CDR3 length: 15 amino acids. DNA of the CDR3: TGTGCCAGCAGCGCAAGCGGGAGCCCGAGGAATGAGCAGTTCTTC. Amino acid sequence: CASSASGSPRNEQFF.

The rearrangement uses TRBV13 and TRBJ2-7, with D possibly matching TRBD2 (5 bases). Germline loops: CDR1 PRHDT, CDR2 FYEKMQ (reference sequence). CDR3 length: 11 amino acids. V lost 5 bases to trimming and J lost 4 bases, with 6 bases between them. DNA of the CDR3: TGTGCCAGCAGCCGGGGATACGAGCAGTACTTC. This sequence encodes CASSRGYEQYF.

The rearrangement links TRBV4-1 to TRBJ1-5; 7 bases agree with TRBD1. The CDR3 covers 15 residues. V was clipped by 2 bases and J by 6 bases; unmatched bases: 7. Looked up from germline, CDR1 is MGHRA and CDR2 is YSYEKL. The CDR3 bases are TGCGCCAGCAGCCAAACCGACAGGGCAGGTCAGCCCCAGCATTTT. It translates to CASSQTDRAGQPQHF.

The chain carries TRBV18 and TRBJ1-3; TRBD1 agrees at 9 bases. The CDR3 is 17 amino acids. The J segment lost 4 bases and the V segment lost 3 bases, leaving 10 bases of the junction unmatched. Germline lookup yields CDR1 KGHSH and CDR2 LQKENI. CDR3: CASSPSRDRVFGNTIYF. The DNA of the CDR3 is TGTGCCAGCTCACCTTCCCGGGACAGGGTTTTCGGAAACACCATATATTTT.